Each of the 25 T cell receptor beta chains below was sequenced from the same sample in a study of blood T cell repertoires in COVID-19. Assay: immunoSEQ multiplex PCR; the TCRdb copy retains only in-frame clones and omits some. The data hold hundreds of thousands of clones, with 75% to 90% observed a single time. Material for sequencing was PBMCs or T cells enriched from blood (not recorded which). These receptors all stem from a woman aged 60 to 75 who had recovered from COVID-19.

Comment on this clone: The junction departs from germline at one end; a sequencing error may be responsible. The V call is TRBV19, the J call TRBJ1-3; D not certain. The CDR3 extends over 13 amino acids. The V gene's germline CDR1 is LNHDA and CDR2 SQIVND (reference sequence). DNA for the CDR3: TGTGCCAGTAGTATTTCGGAGGGTCCTGTTAAGAATTTT. Protein sequence: CASSISEGPVKNF.

The chain combines TRBV3-1 (or the pseudogene TRBV3-2) with TRBJ1-4, with 8 positions matching TRBD1. Germline V gene lookup returns CDR1 LGHDT and CDR2 YNNKEL (reference sequence). The CDR3 is made up of 13 amino acids. Trimming cost V 5 bases and J 8 bases; bases outside gene matches: 4. The DNA of the CDR3 is TGTGCCAGCAGCGGCAGGGGGCGCGAAAAACTGTTTTTT. This translates into CASSGRGREKLFF.

V is TRBV5-1 and J is TRBJ2-3; D ambiguous. The V gene lost 4 bases and the J gene lost 1 base, with 16 bases spanning the gap. The CDR3 runs to 16 residues. The germline V gene encodes CDR1 SGHRS and CDR2 YFSETQ. CDR3 protein: CASSPFPGPGTDTQYF. In DNA, the CDR3 is TGCGCCAGCAGCCCCTTCCCCGGTCCTGGCACAGATACGCAGTATTTT.

The chain has TRBV6-2 or TRBV6-3 and TRBJ2-1, with 7 bases identical to TRBD2. Per germline, CDR1 MNHEY and CDR2 SVGEGT. This CDR3 comprises 13 residues. Trimming removed 6 bases from V and 6 bases from J; junction bases left unmatched: 5. In DNA form, the CDR3 reads TGTGCCAGCAGCCGGGACTACCTCAATGAGCAGTTCTTC. This codes for CASSRDYLNEQFF.

The chain has TRBV10-2 and TRBJ1-5; 9 nucleotides match TRBD1. Trimming took 6 bases from V and 6 from J; bases not matched to a gene: 3. CDR3 length: 13 amino acids. Per the germline V gene, CDR1 is WSHSY and CDR2 is SAAADI. The CDR3 DNA reads TGCGCCAGCAGGGGACAGGGCTTTCAGCCCCAGCATTTT. Translated, it gives CASRGQGFQPQHF.

A word on this clone: Other DNA sequences in this sample translate to the same CDR3. This chain joins TRBV10-3 and TRBJ1-5; D perhaps matches TRBD1 (6 bases). Germline V lookup: CDR1 ENHRY, CDR2 SYGVKD. This CDR3 comprises 15 residues. V gave up 6 bases and J gave up 0 bases, with 12 bases separating them. The CDR3 sequence is CAIRSTGDSNQPQHF. The CDR3 DNA reads TGTGCCATCAGATCGACAGGTGATAGCAATCAGCCCCAGCATTTT.

The chain couples TRBV2 to TRBJ1-4; 7 positions match TRBD1. Trimming at V came to 6 bases and at J to 7 bases, leaving 8 bases not matched to a gene. The CDR3 is made up of 14 amino acids. The germline gives CDR1 SNHLY, CDR2 FYNNEI. Here the CDR3 reads CASRETGLGEKLFF. Written as DNA, the CDR3 is TGTGCCAGCAGGGAGACAGGGTTAGGTGAAAAACTGTTTTTT.

The rearrangement links TRBV3-1 (or the pseudogene TRBV3-2) to TRBJ1-6, with D perhaps TRBD1 (5 bases). Germline assignment: CDR1 LGHDT and CDR2 YNNKEL (reference sequence). The CDR3 covers 14 residues. Trimming stripped 3 bases from V and 9 bases from J, with 12 bases between. CDR3 coding DNA: TGTGCCAGCAGCCAGATGAGTGGGGCTTCACCCCTCCACTTT. Residues: CASSQMSGASPLHF.

The chain employs TRBV27 and TRBJ1-1; 8 nucleotides align to TRBD1. This CDR3 comprises 14 residues. Trimming removed 6 bases from V and 11 bases from J; junction bases left unmatched: 14. The germline V gene has CDR1 MNHEY and CDR2 SMNVEV (reference sequence). The CDR3 region is CASSRLSGGDVAFF. Here the CDR3 DNA reads TGTGCCAGCAGCCGTCTCTCAGGGGGCGATGTTGCTTTCTTT.

This sequence joins TRBV25-1 and TRBJ2-3; 7 bases are a match to TRBD2. V gave up 5 bases and J gave up 3 bases; unmatched junction bases: 5. The V gene's germline CDR1 is MGHDK and CDR2 SYGVNS. This CDR3 contains 14 residues. CDR3 nucleotides: TGTGCCAGCAGTTCAGCGGGGAGAACAGATACGCAGTATTTT. Translated, it gives CASSSAGRTDTQYF.

The chain links TRBV3-1 (or the pseudogene TRBV3-2) to TRBJ1-5, with 7 bases lining up with TRBD1. V shed 5 bases and J 2 bases; nucleotides not matched to a gene: 6. Germline V gene lookup returns CDR1 LGHDT and CDR2 YNNKEL (reference sequence). This CDR3 spans 15 amino acids. This CDR3 reads CASSNRGSGNQPQHF. For the CDR3, the DNA is TGTGCCAGCAGCAACAGGGGAAGCGGCAATCAGCCCCAGCATTTT.

V is TRBV7-2 and J is TRBJ1-4, with 7 positions matching TRBD1. The CDR3 length is 13 residues. Germline CDR1 and CDR2: SGHTA and FQGNSA. V shed 4 bases and J 5 bases; nucleotides not matched to a gene: 1. The CDR3 spells CASSWDRNEKLFF. In DNA form, the CDR3 reads TGTGCCAGCAGCTGGGACAGAAATGAAAAACTGTTTTTT.

The J gene is TRBJ2-3, the V gene TRBV21-1; TRBD2, the D gene given by the table, was not confirmed from the DNA. TRBV21-1 is assigned pseudogene status. The CDR3 totals 15 residues. CDR3 protein: CASSKPREPVGTQYF. CDR3 bases: TGTGCCAGCAGCAAACCAAGGGAGCCAGTAGGTACGCAGTATTTT.

This clone showed up just a few times. The chain combines TRBV4-1 with TRBJ1-5, with a tentative D call TRBD1 (5 bases). Germline loops: CDR1 MGHRA, CDR2 YSYEKL. This CDR3 spans 13 amino acids. V lost 4 bases to trimming and J lost 5 bases, with 9 bases between them. Here the CDR3 DNA reads TGCGCCAGCAGCCGACAGACGCATCAGCCCCAGCATTTT. It codes for CASSRQTHQPQHF.

V gene TRBV5-6 combines with J gene TRBJ1-2; D is unresolved. Trimming stripped 0 bases from V and 6 bases from J, with 15 bases between. The CDR3 is made up of 15 amino acids. Germline CDR1 reads SGHDT; CDR2 reads YYEEEE. Written as DNA, the CDR3 is TGTGCCAGCAGCTTGGGGGCCCTCGACATGGATGGCTACACCTTC. Its translation: CASSLGALDMDGYTF.

This sequence joins TRBV9 and TRBJ2-5; D unclear. The ends were cut back, 0 bases at V and 0 bases at J, with 6 bases in the middle. Germline-derived CDR1 and CDR2 are SGDLS and YYNGEE. The CDR3 contains 14 residues. CDR3 residues: CASSVDGNQETQYF. The CDR3 DNA follows: TGTGCCAGCAGCGTAGACGGTAACCAAGAGACCCAGTACTTC.

V gene TRBV5-8 combines with J gene TRBJ1-6; D perhaps matches TRBD1 (5 bases). Trimming cost V 0 bases and J 10 bases, with 11 bases left between them. The CDR3 loop spans 14 amino acids. Per the germline V gene, CDR1 is SGHTS and CDR2 is YDEGEE. CDR3 residues: CASSLEGEWSPLHF. CDR3 bases: TGTGCCAGCAGCTTGGAAGGGGAATGGTCACCCCTCCACTTT. The full variable domain, completed using reference TRBV5-8 and TRBJ1-6, is EAGVTQSPTHLIKTRGQQATLRCSPISGHTSVYWYQQALGLGLQFLLWYDEGEERNRGNFPPRFSGRQFPNYSSELNVNALELEDSALYLCASSLEGEWSPLHFGNGTRLTVT.

The chain employs TRBV10-3 and TRBJ2-7; D possibly corresponds to TRBD1 (5 bases). V was clipped by 0 bases and J by 3 bases, with 6 bases between them. The CDR3 is 13 amino acids. In germline, CDR1 is ENHRY, CDR2 SYGVKD. DNA of the CDR3: TGTGCCATCAGTGAGTCTACAGGCTACGAGCAGTACGTC. It encodes CAISESTGYEQYV.

The V and J genes are TRBV6-1 and TRBJ1-2; D not resolved. The germline V and J ends were trimmed by 3 bases and 8 bases, with 13 bases remaining between them. This CDR3 comprises 13 residues. The germline V gene encodes CDR1 MNHNS and CDR2 SASEGT. This CDR3 reads CASSDPSGVGYTF. The DNA for the CDR3 is TGTGCCAGCAGTGACCCCAGCGGGGTCGGCTACACCTTC.

The chain combines TRBV5-1 with TRBJ2-5, with a tentative D call TRBD1 (5 bases). The V gene's germline CDR1 is SGHRS and CDR2 YFSETQ. V lost 4 bases and J 0 bases, leaving 7 bases between the germline ends. The CDR3 consists of 13 residues. The CDR3 coding sequence is TGCGCCAGCAGCCCGGACAACCAAGAGACCCAGTACTTC. Amino acids: CASSPDNQETQYF. Full variable domain (outside the CDR3, taken from reference TRBV5-1 and TRBJ2-5): KAGVTQTPRYLIKTRGQQVTLSCSPISGHRSVSWYQQTPGQGLQFLFEYFSETQRNKGNFPGRFSGRQFSNSRSEMNVSTLELGDSALYLCASSPDNQETQYFGPGTRLLVL.

This clone was seen only once. The gene calls are TRBV28 and TRBJ2-2; D not resolved. Trimming took 4 bases from V and 4 from J, leaving 4 bases between them. CDR1 MDHEN and CDR2 SYDVKM come from the germline V gene. The CDR3 loop spans 12 amino acids. This CDR3 reads CASSSSTGELFF. The DNA for the CDR3 is TGTGCCAGCAGTTCGAGCACCGGGGAGCTGTTTTTT. Supplemented by reference TRBV28 and TRBJ2-2, the full variable domain reads DVKVTQSSRYLVKRTGEKVFLECVQDMDHENMFWYRQDPGLGLRLIYFSYDVKMKEKGDIPEGYSVSREKKERFSLILESASTNQTSMYLCASSSSTGELFFGEGSRLTVL.

The genes are TRBV2 and TRBJ2-7; 8 nucleotides match TRBD1. J gave up 2 bases and V 0 bases, and 6 bases lay outside the gene matches. This CDR3 is built from 16 residues. Germline-derived CDR1 and CDR2 are SNHLY and FYNNEI. This CDR3 is CASSEAGTGGAYEQYF. CDR3 bases: TGTGCCAGCAGTGAAGCAGGGACAGGAGGGGCCTACGAGCAGTACTTC.

CDR3 amino acids: CASSNPYVWTGGRADTQYF. Written as DNA, the CDR3 is TGTGCCAGTAGTAACCCCTATGTCTGGACAGGGGGCCGGGCAGATACGCAGTATTTT. The gene calls are TRBV19 and TRBJ2-3, with TRBD1 matching over 11 bases. Looked up from germline, CDR1 is LNHDA and CDR2 is SQIVND (reference sequence). The CDR3 loop spans 19 amino acids. The J segment lost 4 bases and the V segment lost 4 bases, leaving 16 bases of the junction unmatched.

This chain joins TRBV5-1 and TRBJ2-1, with D perhaps matching TRBD2 (7 bases). This CDR3 has 14 residues. Germline V gives CDR1 SGHRS, CDR2 YFSETQ. Trimming stripped 7 bases from V and 8 bases from J, with 19 bases between. CDR3 bases: TGCGCCAGCTCCTTGGATGGGGGGGCGGATGAGCAGTTCTTC. Protein: CASSLDGGADEQFF.

J is TRBJ1-6 and V is TRBV27, with no clear D. This CDR3 spans 17 amino acids. Trimming took 0 bases from V and 6 from J, leaving 15 bases between them. Germline CDR1 MNHEY, CDR2 SMNVEV (reference sequence). The CDR3 DNA sequence: TGTGCCAGCAGTTTATCGTTCGTTCAGGCTTTTAATTCACCCCTCCACTTT. Encoded protein: CASSLSFVQAFNSPLHF.